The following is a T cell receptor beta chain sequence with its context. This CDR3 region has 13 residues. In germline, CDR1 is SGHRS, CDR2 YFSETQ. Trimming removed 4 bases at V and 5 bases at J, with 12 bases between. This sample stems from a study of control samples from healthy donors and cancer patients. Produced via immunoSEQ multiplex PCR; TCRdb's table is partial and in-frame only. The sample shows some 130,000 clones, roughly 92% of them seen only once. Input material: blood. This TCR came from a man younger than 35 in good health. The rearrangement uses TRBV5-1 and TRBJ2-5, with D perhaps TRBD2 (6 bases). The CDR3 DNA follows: TGCGCCAGCAGCAAGACCGGAGGGGAGACCCAGTACTTC. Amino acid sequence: CASSKTGGETQYF.